Sequencing of this T cell receptor (beta chain) was carried out in a study of T cell responses to AZD1222 COVID-19 vaccine (dated by TCRdb to about 2021). Context from the whole study: A total of 230 to 250 trial participants underwent TCR sequencing, of whom 200 to 220 had received two doses of AZD1222 and around 26 had received two doses of the MenACWY control vaccine. Enrollment into the trials was organized by age into subgroups of 18-55, 56-69 and 70-plus years, and those subgroups contained about 150, 27 and 61 TCR-sequenced participants, respectively. Beyond this particular receptor, the publication reports: The vaccine-associated CD4 TCRs covered the entire spike protein, and the dominant responses fell in regions 160-218 and 743-854. The 56-69-year group was small, and its depth increase did not reach significance, likely because of low power. No day 14 peak-response samples were available, so repertoires were characterized only after the peak T cell response. Most participants were white British and females outnumbered males, and the authors suggested that clonal diversity may have been underestimated. Nearly half of unique spike-specific TCRs reportedly recognized epitopes outside regions mutated in the B.1.351 and B.1.1.7 variants. Conclusions about previously exposed vaccinees were limited because only a handful of AZD1222 recipients were SARS-CoV-2 seropositive at baseline. Spike-specific TCR breadth and depth rose significantly after two AZD1222 doses compared with day 0 and with MenACWY recipients.

Explained via the paper, the time point label denotes: about 28 days (+/-7) after the second vaccine dose. AZD1222 recipients whose second dose came at about 4 weeks and those whose second dose came at about 12 weeks were combined into one group, since spike-specific TCR depth and breadth did not differ between the two schedules. Vaccinee samples were obtained from the UK trials COV001 and COV002, which included a single-blind randomized controlled phase 2/3 trial of AZD1222 (ChAdOx1 nCoV-19) in healthy adults. For TCRbeta chain sequencing, PBMC samples were collected from trial participants at day 0 and at day 28 after the second dose. The CDR3 regions of human TCRbeta chains were analyzed by immunosequencing. Under the source paper's analysis protocol: TCRs in the repertoires were compared against a reference library of SARS-CoV-2-specific TCRs that had been generated with the MIRA antigen-specificity platform. Breadth was defined as the fraction of unique TCRs that were SARS-CoV-2-associated. Depth was defined as the fraction of total T cells that were SARS-CoV-2-associated. Each spike-specific TCR was assigned to its reactive spike region and to a CD4 or CD8 class using the MIRA data. Log10-transformed breadth and depth values were compared by one-way ANOVA with Sidak's multiple comparisons tests. The immuneACCESS repertoire file appears here via TCRdb, limited to in-frame rearrangements. These files lack a portion of the clones; in checked studies, under half of the deficit traces to unresolved V genes, and the cause of the others is not known. The V and J calls and clone size come from that table; D and trimming were worked out from the DNA. The sample table holds about 110,000 clones, of which 70% to 90% were seen once. The biggest ten clones account for 15% of the sample.

From its cysteine to its phenylalanine, the CDR3 spans 16 amino acids. The only DNA kept is the CDR3, 48 bases in frame from the first base. Relative to germline, V is 5 bases shorter and J is 6 bases shorter, with 23 bases between their ends. The germline V gene (reference sequence) specifies LNHDA as CDR1 and SQIVND as CDR2. In the case of this clone: The clone's antigen remains unknown. No much larger clone is present one base from it, and per-base qualities are unavailable.

The material was peripheral blood, obtained 28 days after the second AZD1222 dose. Recombination connected TRBV19 to TRBJ2-7; TRBD2 could be the D gene, as 7 bases match. This receptor was taken from an adult who received the AZD1222 COVID-19 vaccine. The DNA is as follows: TGTGCCAGTAGTCCCCCCCGGCGGGGGCGATCGGCCGAGCAGTACTTC. Its protein product is CASSPPRRGRSAEQYF.